This T cell receptor beta chain is drawn from a study of blood T cells in healthy people across ages. Study summary: Template switching retrieved approximately one barcoded beta molecule for each two T cells.

Points from the study as a whole: Roughly linearly, TCR beta diversity per million T cells fell as age increased.

About this clonotype itself: Its antigen is not identified.

Combining a sample-barcoded 5' primer with a J-beta primer mix, a second PCR ran for roughly 7 to 12 cycles. All cDNA molecules were each tagged by a template-switch adaptor with 12 random nucleotides. TCRdb ran MiXCR on the 5' RACE reads and lists one entry per CDR3 protein. The sample has over a million distinct CDR3 sequences; 40% to 50% are singletons. The J segment lost 4 bases and the V segment lost 3 bases, leaving 7 bases of the junction unmatched. Looked up from germline, CDR1 is MDHEN and CDR2 is SYDVKM. The CDR3 consists of 15 residues. This clonotype was obtained from a woman between 18 and 30 years old in good health. The source material was blood. V usage is TRBV28 and J usage is TRBJ2-7; 9 bases match TRBD2. The CDR3 nucleotides read TGTGCCAGCAGTTTCCCGACTAGCGGTCGTTACGAGCAGTACTTC. Translation: CASSFPTSGRYEQYF.